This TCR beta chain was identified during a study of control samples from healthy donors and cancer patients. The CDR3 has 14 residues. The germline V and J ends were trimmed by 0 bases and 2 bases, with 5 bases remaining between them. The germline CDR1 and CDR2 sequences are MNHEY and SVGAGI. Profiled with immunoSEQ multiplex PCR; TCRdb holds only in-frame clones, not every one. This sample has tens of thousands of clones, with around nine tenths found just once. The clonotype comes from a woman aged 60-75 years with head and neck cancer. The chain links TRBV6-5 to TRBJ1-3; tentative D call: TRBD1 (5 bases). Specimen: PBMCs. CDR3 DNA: TGTGCCAGCAGTTACTCGGGGGCTGGAAACACCATATATTTT. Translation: CASSYSGAGNTIYF.